This TCR beta chain appears in the sequencing data of a study of shared clonotypes between healthy human individuals. On the study more broadly: CD4 naive cells filled three plates per donor, CD4 memory three, CD8 naive two and CD8 memory one. Whole-study findings and limits: Generally, naive subsets (rather than memory subsets) showed larger estimated richness.

CD45RO-negative cells were positively selected for CCR7, leaving out terminally differentiated effector memory CD45RA+ cells. Every donor was a Caucasian adult from Nashville, Tennessee. Concerning this clone itself: Its antigen is not identified. This may come from a read error, since a much larger clone is one base off. Other nucleotide sequences from this sample produce the same CDR3.

Source study methods: ImmunoSEQ junction-only sequences lacked quality scores, so their filtering differed. Clones were read by immunoSEQ multiplex PCR, and TCRdb kept only the in-frame ones, dropping some. D and trimming come from the DNA, and the V and J calls and clone size come from that table. The table has hundreds of thousands of clones, about 90% seen once. Germline V gives CDR1 MDHEN, CDR2 SYDVKM. Trimming cost V 4 bases and J 3 bases; bases outside gene matches: 3. The CDR3 length is 13 residues. The receptor was derived from a man aged 25-40 years in good health. Source material: naive CD8+ T cells sorted from blood. The chain joins TRBV28 to TRBJ2-7, with 7 bases aligning to TRBD1. The CDR3, as DNA: TGTGCCAGCAGTTCAGGGACAGACTACGAGCAGTACTTC. This translates into CASSSGTDYEQYF.